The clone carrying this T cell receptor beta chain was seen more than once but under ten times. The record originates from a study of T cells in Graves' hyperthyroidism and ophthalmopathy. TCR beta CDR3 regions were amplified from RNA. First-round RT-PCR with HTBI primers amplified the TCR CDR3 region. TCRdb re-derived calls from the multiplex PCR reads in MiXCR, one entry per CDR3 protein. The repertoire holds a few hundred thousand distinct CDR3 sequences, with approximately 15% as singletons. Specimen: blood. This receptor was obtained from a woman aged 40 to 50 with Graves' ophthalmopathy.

The CDR3 sequence is CASSLGMTGGREQFF. CDR3 sequence (DNA): TGTGCCAGCAGCCTCGGGATGACGGGAGGACGGGAGCAGTTCTTC. The chain employs TRBV3-1 and TRBJ2-1; 7 bases match TRBD2. Germline V lookup: CDR1 LGHDT, CDR2 YNNKEL (reference sequence). The length of the CDR3 is 15 residues. The junction had 13 bases not matched to a gene; V was cut back by 4 bases and J by 10 bases.